This T cell receptor (beta chain) was sequenced in a study of Ad26.COV2.S vaccination and SARS-CoV-2 variants. The study's findings and limits: In TCR breadth and depth analyses, total T cell responses may have been underestimated.

A note on this clone: What it recognizes is unknown.

The data were produced by immunoSEQ multiplex PCR, yet TCRdb's version contains in-frame clones alone and is incomplete. The sample shows around 340,000 clones, approximately 86% of them seen only once. The treatment here: about 20 received Ad26.COV2.S at low or high dose, single or two shots; roughly 5 received placebo; per-sample allocation not given. Sample collection was performed on day 63 after the first vaccine or placebo injection. The sample here was peripheral blood, taken in a trial of Ad26.COV2.S vaccine versus placebo. The sequence derives from a person aged 18-65 years who received the Ad26.COV2.S COVID-19 vaccine or a placebo.

The CDR3 protein is CASSLDGASGGTGELFF. As DNA, the CDR3 is TGCGCCAGCAGCTTGGATGGGGCTAGCGGGGGCACCGGGGAGCTGTTTTTT. The chain recombines TRBV5-1 with TRBJ2-2; 10 nucleotides line up with TRBD2. The CDR3 contains 17 residues. Trimming at V came to 0 bases and at J to 4 bases, leaving 6 bases not matched to a gene. Germline V gene lookup returns CDR1 SGHRS and CDR2 YFSETQ. Supplemented by reference TRBV5-1 and TRBJ2-2, the full variable domain reads KAGVTQTPRYLIKTRGQQVTLSCSPISGHRSVSWYQQTPGQGLQFLFEYFSETQRNKGNFPGRFSGRQFSNSRSEMNVSTLELGDSALYLCASSLDGASGGTGELFFGEGSRLTVL.